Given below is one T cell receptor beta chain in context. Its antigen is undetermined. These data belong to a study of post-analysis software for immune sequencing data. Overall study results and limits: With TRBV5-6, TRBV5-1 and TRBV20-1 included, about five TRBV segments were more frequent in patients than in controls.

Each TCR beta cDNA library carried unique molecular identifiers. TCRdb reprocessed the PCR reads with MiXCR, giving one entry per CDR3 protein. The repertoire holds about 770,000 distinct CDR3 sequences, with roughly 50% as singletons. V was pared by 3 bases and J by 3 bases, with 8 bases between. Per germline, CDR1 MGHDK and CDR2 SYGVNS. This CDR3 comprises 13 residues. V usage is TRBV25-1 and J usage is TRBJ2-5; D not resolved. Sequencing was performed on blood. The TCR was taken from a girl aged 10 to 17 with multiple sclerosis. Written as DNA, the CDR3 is TGTGCCAGCAGTGATTATGGGGAAGAGACCCAGTACTTC. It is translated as CASSDYGEETQYF.